Listed below are T cell receptor beta chains from one sample, sequenced in a study of OX40 agonist ivuxolimab in advanced cancers. Data came from immunoSEQ multiplex PCR; TCRdb stores just in-frame clones and leaves some out. Of 55,000 to 70,000 clones listed, about 84% are singletons. The sequencing used CD4+ or CD8+ T cells sorted from blood, collected in a trial of the OX40 agonist ivuxolimab. The source of these receptors is an adult with an advanced solid tumor such as melanoma, head and neck, liver or kidney cancer. Both conserved end residues are part of each CDR3. D genes are given only for firm matches. For some rows the clone size is stated as once, few or many, or as a class when expanded; others skip it.

clone_size j_call d_call v_call cdr3_nt cdr3_aa
NA TRBJ1-1 NA TRBV21-1 TGTGCCAGCAGCAAACCAATGGGACAGGGAGATAGCACTGAAGCTTTCTTT CASSKPMGQGDSTEAFF
NA TRBJ1-4 NA TRBV4-3 TGCGCCAGCAGCCAAGGGAATTCTTATAAAAACGAAAAACTGTTTTTT CASSQGNSYKNEKLFF
NA TRBJ1-1 NA TRBV2 TGTGCCAGCAGGGGCTTGTCGGAGGCCACTGAAGCTTTCTTT CASRGLSEATEAFF
NA TRBJ2-3 NA TRBV29-1 TGCAGCGTTATTGACGGACGCCGCACAGATACGCAGTATTTT CSVIDGRRTDTQYF
NA TRBJ1-6 NA TRBV4-3 TGCGCCAGCAGCCAGGTCAGGGGCCTTTCACCCCTCCACTTT CASSQVRGLSPLHF
NA TRBJ2-2 TRBD2 TRBV11-3 TGTGCCAGCAGCTTAGGAGAAGCACTAGCGTCTTCCACCGGGGAGCTGTTTTTT CASSLGEALASSTGELFF
NA TRBJ2-1 NA TRBV19 TGTGCCAGTAGTAGACTAGACAGGGTCGGGGGTGAGCAGTTCTTC CASSRLDRVGGEQFF
NA TRBJ2-7 NA TRBV19 TGTGCCAGTAGTATGTCCATCGGAGGGACCTACGAGCAGTACTTC CASSMSIGGTYEQYF
NA TRBJ2-1 NA TRBV5-6 TGTGCCAGCAGCTTCTATGGCAATGAGCAGTTCTTC CASSFYGNEQFF
NA TRBJ2-7 NA TRBV15 TGTGCCACCAGCAGAGTAAGCGCCAACTACGAGCAGTACTTC CATSRVSANYEQYF
NA TRBJ2-7 TRBD2 TRBV27 TGTGCCAGCAGTCCACTTACCAGTGCGGGAGGGCGATACGAGCAGTACTTC CASSPLTSAGGRYEQYF
NA TRBJ2-1 TRBD1 TRBV9 TGTGCCAGCAGCGTGGCAGGGGGTCAAATCTACAATGAGCAGTTCTTC CASSVAGGQIYNEQFF
few TRBJ1-5 TRBD1 TRBV2 TGTGCCAGCAGTGGACAGGGGGCTGGAGGACAGCCCCAGCATTTT CASSGQGAGGQPQHF
NA TRBJ1-1 NA TRBV5-1 TGCGCCAGCAGCTTGGAGGTTGGTTCCGGTGAAGCTTTCTTT CASSLEVGSGEAFF
once TRBJ2-7 NA TRBV10-3 TGTGCCATTCTGGCGGGGATAGGGACCTACGAGCAGTACTTC CAILAGIGTYEQYF
NA TRBJ1-2 NA TRBV18 TGTGCCAGCTCACCCAATATAAAGGACGGCGGCTACACCTTC CASSPNIKDGGYTF
NA TRBJ2-1 NA TRBV11-2 TGTGCCAGCAGCTCCTACAGGCCCAATGAGCAGTTCTTC CASSSYRPNEQFF
NA TRBJ2-2 NA TRBV19 TGTGCCAGTAGTAGCAAGAACACCGGGGAGCTGTTTTTT CASSSKNTGELFF
once TRBJ1-3 NA TRBV19 TGTGCCAGTAGTTTCTCTGGAAACACCATATATTTT CASSFSGNTIYF
NA TRBJ2-1 NA TRBV6-5 TGTGCCAGCAGTTACTCGGACGGCGATGAGCAGTTCTTC CASSYSDGDEQFF
few TRBJ1-1 NA TRBV18 TGTGCCAGCTCAACATTCGGAGGAAGCACTGAAGCTTTCTTT CASSTFGGSTEAFF
NA TRBJ2-3 NA TRBV29-1 TGCAGCGTTGAAGACAGGGCCACAGATACGCAGTATTTT CSVEDRATDTQYF